This T cell receptor (beta chain) was profiled in a study of blood T cells in healthy people across ages (dated by TCRdb to between 2014 and 2017). A note on the overall study: Template switching captured roughly one uniquely barcoded TCR beta cDNA molecule per two T cells in model experiments. Using the same blood draw, the study looked at two additional independent replicas of 1 million unique cDNA reads for two donors, one aged 18 to 30 and the other aged 80 or older. Age-related changes in TCR beta repertoire diversity were measured in the study by deep sequencing normalized with unique cDNA molecular identifiers. The donors were split into four age groups: young (average 16 years), middle-aged (39), aged (roughly 60) and long-lived (approximately 80). What the study reported, not specific to this receptor: Observed TCR beta diversity per million T cells fell roughly linearly with age, and a significant reduction was already apparent by age roughly 40. Because the CMV infection status of the donors was unknown, age-related changes in expanded clonotypes may potentially have been confounded. Compared with the aged group, the long-lived group had more naive CD4+ T cells, fewer expanded clones and increased TCR diversity, a pattern suggesting age selection. Because profiling used bulk unsorted PBMCs, naive and antigen-experienced compartments could not be compared conclusively. There was a strong correlation between observed TCR beta diversity and the percentage of naive T cells measured by flow cytometry. Estimates of total diversity based on one million sequenced T cells were considered lower bounds and underestimates.

The CDR3 starts with the cysteine, ends with the phenylalanine, and has 12 residues. Kept here is only the CDR3 DNA, which spans 36 bases and is read in frame from base 1. According to the germline V gene, CDR1 reads SQVTM and CDR2 reads ANQGSEA. Between the V and J ends, shortened by 6 bases and 8 bases respectively, the junction contains 16 bases. This clonotype appeared a few times. The target of this receptor is not known. Base qualities are missing; no much larger clone stands one base away. Systemically healthy Caucasian individuals from Russia, 39 in total and aged roughly 6 to 95 years, were included as donors. Each donor gave about 9.7 milliliters of peripheral blood, drawn into EDTA-treated Vacutainer tubes. Ficoll-Paque density-gradient centrifugation was used to isolate PBMCs, with at least 6 million per sample. Total RNA was extracted from PBMCs with Trizol reagent, with at least 5 micrograms obtained per sample. The percentages of naive CD45RAhigh/CD27high T cells were determined by flow cytometry on a PBMC aliquot from every donor.

Libraries were built with 5' RACE. The sequencer was an Illumina HiSeq 2500. A second PCR of roughly 7 to 11 cycles was performed with a sample-barcoded 5' primer and a J-beta primer mix. A unique molecular identifier was introduced onto each TCR beta cDNA molecule by a template-switch 5' adaptor carrying 12 random nucleotides. At least 3 million CDR3-containing paired-end reads were obtained from each sample. First-strand cDNA synthesis was performed from all RNA using the Mint cDNA synthesis kit, with priming by a TRBC-specific oligonucleotide. All cDNA was treated with uracil-DNA glycosylase and then went through a first 18-cycle PCR with the universal primers M1SS and BC2_uni_R. In the authors' own workflow: Each sample was normalized by randomly selecting 1 million high-quality reads, each carrying a distinct molecular identifier. Instead of being binned into consensus sequences, reads that shared molecular identifiers were thrown out. MiTCR, run with a Q25 quality threshold and the strictest error-elimination algorithm, handled CDR3 identification, clonotype clustering and error correction. Lower-bound total TCR beta diversity was estimated with a nonparametric unseen species model using Euler transformation. The public reads were reanalyzed by TCRdb: fastp trimming at Q25, MiXCR alignment, in-frame beta chains only. Every entry covers one CDR3 protein and lists the most common genes and DNA from its rows. TCRdb's processing, not the study's, gives the V and J calls here. Within this sample are some 890,000 distinct CDR3 sequences, with around 29% of them counted one time only. The leading ten clones occupy 10% to 13% of the sample.

In addition, the sample was reused for a study of T cells of mothers and their children. The second study reports: Nine systemically healthy Caucasian individuals served as donors, namely three mothers together with their six children. cDNA synthesis used all of the extracted RNA, with 1.5 ug of RNA in each 15 ul reaction. Sample barcodes and 2-4 random nucleotides were added via the M1S primer in the second PCR. Over 9 million TCR beta CDR3 reads were obtained for each mother, and 2.7 million or so reads were obtained for each child. TCR recombination output is similarly shaped by thymic selection in related and unrelated pairs, with a minor effect exerted by inherited differences. Related mother-child pairs always showed normalized repertoire overlap that was slightly higher than in unrelated mother-child pairs, though the difference was never significant. No persistent microchimeric T cell clones were found, with a detection sensitivity of approximately 94 clones per million clonotypes. To look for features that set related mother-child pairs apart from unrelated individuals, the researchers ran deep NGS to compare the TCR beta repertoires of mothers and children. Mothers averaged roughly 40 +/- 4 years of age and children averaged about 10 +/- 4 years. After adapter ligation was performed with NEBNext reagents, the libraries were sequenced on an Illumina HiSeq 2000 with 100+100 nt paired-end reads. Mother and child libraries were prepared a month apart and sequenced in separate runs to prevent cross-contamination. For each donor, between about 500,000 and 2,000,000 distinct TCR beta clonotypes were identified. Naive TCR beta clonotypes were estimated from low-frequency clonotypes matched to each donor's FACS-determined naive share, without sorting.

Sequenced sample: blood. This clonotype was sampled from a woman between 35 and 50 years old in good health. The V and J genes are TRBV29-1 and TRBJ1-2; matching of 5 bases hints at TRBD1 as the D gene. The sequenced DNA is TGCAGCGTCGTCGACGTAGGGGCCGGCTACACCTTC. It specifies CSVVDVGAGYTF.